The clone carrying this T cell receptor (beta chain) was detected ten times or more. Its antigen is not known. This entry belongs to a study of regulatory T cells in long-lasting Graves disease. Study findings and constraints: Favoring TRBV28, TRBJ1-2 and TRBJ2-5 was a feature seen in persistent disease. Analyses excluded thyroid tissue, covering peripheral blood alone.

In building TCR beta libraries, iRepertoire HTBI primers were used together with Arm-PCR of CDR3 regions. As handled by the study authors: Taken together, the samples had 62 TRBV and some 15 TRBJ segments identified. Each CDR3 protein gets one entry after TCRdb re-called the multiplex PCR reads with MiXCR. V and J calls and clone size were set by TCRdb, not the authors. The sample has roughly 500,000 distinct CDR3 sequences, about 13% seen once. The ends lost 6 bases at V and 2 bases at J; junction bases unmatched: 2. The CDR3 totals 14 residues. The time point here: newly diagnosed GD, antithyroid drugs for less than 3 months. Extracted PBMC RNA gave rise to the TCR library. This sample was also put to use in a study of T cells in Graves' hyperthyroidism and ophthalmopathy.

The V gene is TRBV12-3 or TRBV12-4, the J gene TRBJ1-5; 9 bases match TRBD1. This specimen consisted of peripheral blood mononuclear cells (PBMCs), obtained at new diagnosis, from a patient treated with antithyroid drugs. This TCR was sampled from a man aged 30-40 years with Graves disease. The DNA of the CDR3 is TGTGCCAGCAGGACAGGGGGTGGCAATCAGCCCCAGCATTTT. It translates to CASRTGGGNQPQHF.